Listed below are T cell receptor beta chains from one sample, sequenced in a study of cytomegalovirus exposure and HLA in healthy donors. Measured with immunoSEQ multiplex PCR; TCRdb has only the in-frame clones, and not every one. Reported are more than 65,000 clones; the ten largest clones contain approximately 2.9%. Sequencing used PBMCs. These receptor sequences come from a man between 40 and 49 years old in good health and CMV-seronegative. CDR3s include the opening cysteine and the closing phenylalanine or tryptophan. The size entry is marked missing in some rows and otherwise reads once, few, many or a size class.

>-|TRBV7-2|14
CASSLDTGREKLFF
>-|TRBV9|16
CASSPRGSGGAYEQYF
>-|TRBV2|16
CASSASGTGRNQPQHF
>-|TRBV5-1|15
CASSLAGAGDYEQYF
>-|TRBV5-1|14
CASSRGGVQETQYF
>-|TRBV19|14
CASSPNRGQETQYF
>-|TRBV7-3|15
CASSILAGGPNEQFF
>-|TRBV5-1|14
CASSSATGNTEAFF
>-|TRBV30|15
CAWSTEQGYKSPLHF
>-|TRBV4-2|13
CASSQGVFETQYF
>-|TRBV4-1|15
CASSQDHSGDTEAFF
>-|TRBV30|14
CAWSGRGGSREQYF
>-|TRBV27|16
CASRSTVRSYNSPLHF
>-|TRBV4-1|15
CASSQEQGEDQPQHF
>-|TRBV13|17
CASSDPPGLALPDTQYF
>medium-sized|TRBV5-5|14
CASRWDRATGELFF
>-|TRBV4-2|14
CASSGWLNTGELFF
>-|TRBV7-9|16
CASSRMRDREVYGYTF
>-|TRBV10-3|15
CAISAQGQGDTEAFF
>-|TRBV6-1|15
CASSESPGLSVEQFF
>-|TRBV19|15
CASSTRTDSNQPQHF
>-|TRBV7-8|16
CASSLDTSGASGELFF
>-|TRBV5-6|13
CASTQGGDTEAFF
>-|TRBV11-3|13
CASSSGTEYEQYF
>-|TRBV28|14
CASSRDRIDQPQHF
>-|TRBV29-1|13
CSGPGLALYEQYF
>-|TRBV18|16
CASSPLKQGARTEAFF
>-|TRBV5-4|14
CASSLRTGVYGYTF
>-|TRBV7-6|15
CASSLAGGQGTEAFF